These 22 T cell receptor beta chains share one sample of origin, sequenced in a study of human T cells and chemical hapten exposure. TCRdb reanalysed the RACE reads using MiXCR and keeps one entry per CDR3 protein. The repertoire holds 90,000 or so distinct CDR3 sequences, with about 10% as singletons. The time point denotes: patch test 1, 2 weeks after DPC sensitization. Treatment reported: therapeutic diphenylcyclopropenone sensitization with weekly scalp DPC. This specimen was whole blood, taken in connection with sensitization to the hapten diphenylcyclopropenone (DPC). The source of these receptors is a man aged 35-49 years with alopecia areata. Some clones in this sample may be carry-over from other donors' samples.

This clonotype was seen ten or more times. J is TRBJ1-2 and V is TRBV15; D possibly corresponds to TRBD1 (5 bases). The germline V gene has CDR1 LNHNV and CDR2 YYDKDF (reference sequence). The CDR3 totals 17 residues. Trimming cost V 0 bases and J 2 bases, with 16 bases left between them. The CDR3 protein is CATSRDLGTETNYGYTF. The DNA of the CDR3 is TGTGCCACCAGCAGAGATTTGGGGACGGAAACCAACTATGGCTACACCTTC.

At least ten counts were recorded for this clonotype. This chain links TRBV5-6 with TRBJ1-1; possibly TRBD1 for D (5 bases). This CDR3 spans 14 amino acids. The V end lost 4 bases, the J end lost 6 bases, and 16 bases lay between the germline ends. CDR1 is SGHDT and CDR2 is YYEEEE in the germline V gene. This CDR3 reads CASSGAGRWAEAFF. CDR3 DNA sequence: TGTGCCAGCAGCGGCGCAGGGAGGTGGGCTGAAGCTTTCTTT. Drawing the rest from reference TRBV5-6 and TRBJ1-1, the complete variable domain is DAGVTQSPTHLIKTRGQQVTLRCSPKSGHDTVSWYQQALGQGPQFIFQYYEEEERQRGNFPDRFSGHQFPNYSSELNVNALLLGDSALYLCASSGAGRWAEAFFGQGTRLTVV.

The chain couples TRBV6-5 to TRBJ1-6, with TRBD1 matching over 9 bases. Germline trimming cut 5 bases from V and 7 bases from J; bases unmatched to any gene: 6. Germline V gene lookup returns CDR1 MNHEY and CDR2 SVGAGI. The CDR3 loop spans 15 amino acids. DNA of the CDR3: TGTGCCAGCAGTCCTACCGGGACAGGGAATTCACCCCTCCACTTT. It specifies CASSPTGTGNSPLHF.

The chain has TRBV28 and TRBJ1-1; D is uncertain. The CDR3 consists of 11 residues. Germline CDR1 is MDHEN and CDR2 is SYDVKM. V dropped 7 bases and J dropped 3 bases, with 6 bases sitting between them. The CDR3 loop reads CASTTYTEAFF. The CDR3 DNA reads TGTGCCAGCACTACATACACTGAAGCTTTCTTT.

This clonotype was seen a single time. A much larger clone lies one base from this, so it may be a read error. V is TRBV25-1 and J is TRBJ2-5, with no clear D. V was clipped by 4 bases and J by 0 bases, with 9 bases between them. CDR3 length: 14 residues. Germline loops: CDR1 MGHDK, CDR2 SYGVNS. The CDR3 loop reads CASSVRRYQETQYF. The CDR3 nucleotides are TGTGCCAGCAGTGTCAGGAGATACCAAGAGACCCAGTACTTC.

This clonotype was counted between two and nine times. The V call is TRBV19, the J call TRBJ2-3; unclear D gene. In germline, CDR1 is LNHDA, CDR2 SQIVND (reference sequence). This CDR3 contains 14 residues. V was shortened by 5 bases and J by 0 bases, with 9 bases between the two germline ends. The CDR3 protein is CASSALISTDTQYF. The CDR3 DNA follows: TGTGCCAGTAGTGCTCTGATTAGCACAGATACGCAGTATTTT.

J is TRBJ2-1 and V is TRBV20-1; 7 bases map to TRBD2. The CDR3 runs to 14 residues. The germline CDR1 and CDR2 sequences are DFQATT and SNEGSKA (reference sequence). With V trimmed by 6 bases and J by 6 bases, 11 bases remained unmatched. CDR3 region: CSAMEGSGPNEQFF. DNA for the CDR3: TGCAGTGCGATGGAGGGTAGCGGGCCCAATGAGCAGTTCTTC.

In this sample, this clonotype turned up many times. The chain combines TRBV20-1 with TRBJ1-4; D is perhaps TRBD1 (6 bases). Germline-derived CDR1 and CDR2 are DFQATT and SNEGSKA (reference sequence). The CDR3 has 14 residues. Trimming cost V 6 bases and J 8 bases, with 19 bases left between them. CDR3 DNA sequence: TGCAGTGCCACAGAAATTAACCAGGGGGAAAAACTGTTTTTT. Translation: CSATEINQGEKLFF.

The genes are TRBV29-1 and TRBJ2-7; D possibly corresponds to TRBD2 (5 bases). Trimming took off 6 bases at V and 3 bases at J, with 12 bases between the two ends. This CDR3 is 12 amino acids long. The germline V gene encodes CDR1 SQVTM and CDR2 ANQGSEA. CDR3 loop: CSVRTSHYEQYV. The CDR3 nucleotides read TGCAGCGTGCGAACTAGTCACTACGAGCAGTACGTC.

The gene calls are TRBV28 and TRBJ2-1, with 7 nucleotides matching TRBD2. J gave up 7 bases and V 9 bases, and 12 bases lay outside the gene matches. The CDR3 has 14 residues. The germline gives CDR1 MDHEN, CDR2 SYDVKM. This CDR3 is CASWSGIYVNEQFF. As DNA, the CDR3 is TGTGCCAGTTGGAGCGGGATTTATGTAAATGAGCAGTTCTTC.

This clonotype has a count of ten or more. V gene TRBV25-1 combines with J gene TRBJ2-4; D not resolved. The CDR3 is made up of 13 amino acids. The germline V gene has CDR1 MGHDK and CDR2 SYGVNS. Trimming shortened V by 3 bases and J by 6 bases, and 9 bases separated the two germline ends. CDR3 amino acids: CASSDSMRNIQYF. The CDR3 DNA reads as TGTGCCAGCAGTGATAGTATGAGAAACATTCAGTACTTC. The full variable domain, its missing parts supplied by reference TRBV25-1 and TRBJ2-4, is EADIYQTPRYLVIGTGKKITLECSQTMGHDKMYWYQQDPGMELHLIHYSYGVNSTEKGDLSSESTVSRIRTEHFPLTLESARPSHTSQYLCASSDSMRNIQYFGAGTRLSVL.

The CDR3 sequence: CASSVGLFAGASGEQYF. As DNA, the CDR3 is TGTGCCAGCAGCGTAGGTCTTTTCGCGGGAGCGTCGGGCGAGCAGTACTTC. The chain combines TRBV9 with TRBJ2-7; TRBD2 aligns across 7 bases. V gave up 0 bases and J gave up 6 bases; unmatched junction bases: 15. CDR1 SGDLS and CDR2 YYNGEE come from the germline V gene. The CDR3 is 17 residues long.

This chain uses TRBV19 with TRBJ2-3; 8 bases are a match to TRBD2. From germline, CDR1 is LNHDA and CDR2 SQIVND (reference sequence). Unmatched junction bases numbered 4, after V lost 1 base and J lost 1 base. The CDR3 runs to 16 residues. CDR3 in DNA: TGTGCCAGTAGTATAGGTGCGGGAGGAGGCACAGATACGCAGTATTTT. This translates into CASSIGAGGGTDTQYF. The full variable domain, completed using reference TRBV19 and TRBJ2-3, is DGGITQSPKYLFRKEGQNVTLSCEQNLNHDAMYWYRQDPGQGLRLIYYSQIVNDFQKGDIAEGYSVSREKKESFPLTVTSAQKNPTAFYLCASSIGAGGGTDTQYFGPGTRLTVL.

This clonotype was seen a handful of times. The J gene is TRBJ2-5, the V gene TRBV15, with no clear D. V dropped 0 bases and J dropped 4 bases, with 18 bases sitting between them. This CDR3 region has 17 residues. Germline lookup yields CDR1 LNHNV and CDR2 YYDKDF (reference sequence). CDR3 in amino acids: CATSRDRPASRAETQYF. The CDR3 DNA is TGTGCCACCAGCAGAGATCGTCCAGCTTCTAGGGCAGAGACCCAGTACTTC.

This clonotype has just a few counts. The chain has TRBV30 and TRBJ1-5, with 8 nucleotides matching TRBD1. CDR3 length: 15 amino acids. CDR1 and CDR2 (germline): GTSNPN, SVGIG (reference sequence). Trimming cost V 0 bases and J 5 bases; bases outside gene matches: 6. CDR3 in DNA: TGTGCCTGGAGTGTAAGCAGGGGGCTCGATCAGCCCCAGCATTTT. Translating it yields CAWSVSRGLDQPQHF.

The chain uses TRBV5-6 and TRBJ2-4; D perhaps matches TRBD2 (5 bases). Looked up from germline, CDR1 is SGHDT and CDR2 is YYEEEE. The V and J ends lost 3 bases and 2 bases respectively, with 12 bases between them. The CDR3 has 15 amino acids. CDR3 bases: TGTGCCAGCAGCTACGTTCCGGGGACCAAAAACATTCAGTACTTC. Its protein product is CASSYVPGTKNIQYF.

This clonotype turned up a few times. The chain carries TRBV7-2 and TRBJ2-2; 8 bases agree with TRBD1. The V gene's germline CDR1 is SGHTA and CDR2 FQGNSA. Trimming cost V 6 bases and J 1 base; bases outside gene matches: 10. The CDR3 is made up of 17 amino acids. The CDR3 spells CASRDRVSSLNTGELFF. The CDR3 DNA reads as TGTGCCAGCAGGGACAGGGTTAGTTCTCTGAACACCGGGGAGCTGTTTTTT.

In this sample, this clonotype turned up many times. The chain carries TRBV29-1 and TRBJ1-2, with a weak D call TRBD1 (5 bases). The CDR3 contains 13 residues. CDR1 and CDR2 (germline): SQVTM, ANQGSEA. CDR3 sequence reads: CSTGTAVNYGYTF. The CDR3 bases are TGCAGTACTGGGACGGCAGTTAACTATGGCTACACCTTC.

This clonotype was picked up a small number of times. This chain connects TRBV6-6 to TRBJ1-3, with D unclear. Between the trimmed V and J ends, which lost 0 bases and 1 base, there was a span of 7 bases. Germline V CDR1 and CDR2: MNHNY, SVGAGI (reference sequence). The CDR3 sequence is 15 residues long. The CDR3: CASSYSFGSGNTIYF. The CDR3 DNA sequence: TGTGCCAGCAGTTACTCGTTCGGGTCTGGAAACACCATATATTTT.

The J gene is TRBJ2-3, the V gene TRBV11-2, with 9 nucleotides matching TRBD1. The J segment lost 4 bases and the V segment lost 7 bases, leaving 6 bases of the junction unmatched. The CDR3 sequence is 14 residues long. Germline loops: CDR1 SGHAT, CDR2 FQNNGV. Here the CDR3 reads CASTWGTGSDTQYF. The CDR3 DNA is TGTGCCAGCACCTGGGGGACAGGGTCAGATACGCAGTATTTT.

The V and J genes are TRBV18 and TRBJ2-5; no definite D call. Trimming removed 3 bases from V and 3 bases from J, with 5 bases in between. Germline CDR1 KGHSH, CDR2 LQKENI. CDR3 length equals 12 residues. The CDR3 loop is CASSPLKETQYF. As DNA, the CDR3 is TGTGCCAGCTCACCTTTAAAAGAGACCCAGTACTTC.

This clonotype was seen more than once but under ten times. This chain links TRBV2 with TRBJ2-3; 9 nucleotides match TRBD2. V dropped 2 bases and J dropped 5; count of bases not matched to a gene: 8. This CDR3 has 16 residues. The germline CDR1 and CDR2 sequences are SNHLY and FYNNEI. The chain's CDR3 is CASSESASGKVDTQYF. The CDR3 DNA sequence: TGTGCCAGCAGTGAAAGTGCTAGCGGGAAGGTAGATACGCAGTATTTT.